The 24 T cell receptor beta chains below all came from one sample that was sequenced in a study of blood T cell repertoires in COVID-19. Libraries were prepared by immunoSEQ multiplex PCR; TCRdb keeps only in-frame clonotypes and omits some of them. The repertoire holds around 180,000 clones, with 70% to 90% as singletons. What was sequenced was peripheral blood. The receptors come from a man between 65 and 85 years old with active or convalescent COVID-19.

This chain links TRBV5-1 with TRBJ1-1; 8 bases match TRBD1. The CDR3 extends over 14 amino acids. J gave up 0 bases and V 6 bases, and 4 bases lay outside the gene matches. Germline loops: CDR1 SGHRS, CDR2 YFSETQ. CDR3 DNA: TGCGCCAGCAAAGCGGGACAGGTGAACACTGAAGCTTTCTTT. This translates into CASKAGQVNTEAFF.

The CDR3 sequence: CATSSQQETEAFF. For the CDR3, the DNA is TGTGCCACCAGCAGTCAACAGGAGACTGAAGCTTTCTTT. The chain employs TRBV15 and TRBJ1-1; D is possibly TRBD1 (5 bases). CDR1 LNHNV and CDR2 YYDKDF come from the germline V gene (reference sequence). The CDR3 is made up of 13 amino acids. V shed 3 bases and J shed 5 bases, with 10 bases lying between them.

The chain combines TRBV27 with TRBJ1-5; D is undetermined. This CDR3 is 16 amino acids long. In germline, CDR1 is MNHEY, CDR2 SMNVEV (reference sequence). The V gene lost 2 bases and the J gene lost 5 bases, with 16 bases spanning the gap. CDR3 residues: CASSLRLGSAYQPQHF. In DNA form, the CDR3 reads TGTGCCAGCAGTTTAAGGTTGGGGAGCGCTTATCAGCCCCAGCATTTT.

The chain carries TRBV5-4 and TRBJ2-1, with TRBD2 identical over 7 bases. Per germline, CDR1 SGHNT and CDR2 YYREEE (reference sequence). This CDR3 spans 14 amino acids. V shed 4 bases and J 7 bases; nucleotides not matched to a gene: 8. The CDR3 protein is CASSKRGDGNEQFF. Here the CDR3 DNA reads TGTGCCAGCAGCAAGCGGGGTGATGGAAATGAGCAGTTCTTC.

As to this clone: This sample includes further DNA sequences coding for the same CDR3. V usage is TRBV7-2 and J usage is TRBJ1-1; D perhaps matches TRBD1 (5 bases). The ends were cut back, 3 bases at V and 1 base at J, with 6 bases in the middle. The CDR3 consists of 13 residues. From germline, CDR1 is SGHTA and CDR2 FQGNSA. CDR3 DNA sequence: TGTGCCAGCAGCTTGGGGCGGAACACTGAAGCTTTCTTT. Protein sequence: CASSLGRNTEAFF.

V usage is TRBV7-9 and J usage is TRBJ1-1; perhaps TRBD1 as D (6 bases). This CDR3 has 14 residues. Germline loops: CDR1 SEHNR, CDR2 FQNEAQ (reference sequence). Trimming shortened V by 1 base and J by 5 bases, and 11 bases separated the two germline ends. The CDR3 sequence is CASSLVGGETEAFF. The DNA of the CDR3 is TGTGCCAGCAGCTTAGTAGGGGGAGAGACTGAAGCTTTCTTT.

V is TRBV11-2 and J is TRBJ1-3; 11 bases are shared with TRBD1. V trimming: 4 bases; J trimming: 4 bases; junction bases outside the gene matches: 6. There are 16 residues in the CDR3. Looked up from germline, CDR1 is SGHAT and CDR2 is FQNNGV. In DNA, the CDR3 is TGTGCCAGCAGCTCCCGGACAGGGGGCCTGGGAAACACCATATATTTT. This encodes CASSSRTGGLGNTIYF. Looking up the rest from reference TRBV11-2 and TRBJ1-3 gives the full variable domain: EAGVAQSPRYKIIEKRQSVAFWCNPISGHATLYWYQQILGQGPKLLIQFQNNGVVDDSQLPKDRFSAERLKGVDSTLKIQPAKLEDSAVYLCASSSRTGGLGNTIYFGEGSWLTVV.

This clone was seen a handful of times. The chain is built from TRBV19 and TRBJ1-2, with D possibly TRBD1 on 5 matching bases. The length of the CDR3 is 18 residues. Germline V gives CDR1 LNHDA, CDR2 SQIVND (reference sequence). With 7 bases removed from V and 0 bases from J, the gap between germline ends came to 24 bases. The CDR3 is CASTPHRGGALSNYGYTF. The CDR3 nucleotides are TGTGCCAGTACTCCTCATCGGGGGGGAGCACTTTCTAACTATGGCTACACCTTC.

This chain links TRBV5-1 with TRBJ2-7; 10 nucleotides match TRBD1. The length of the CDR3 is 14 residues. CDR1 is SGHRS and CDR2 is YFSETQ in the germline V gene. With 5 bases clipped from V and 5 bases from J, the junction kept 7 bases outside the gene matches. This CDR3 is CASRNTGTGDEQYF. The DNA of the CDR3 is TGCGCCAGCAGAAATACCGGGACAGGGGACGAGCAGTACTTC.

The rearrangement joins TRBV27 to TRBJ2-7; weak D call: TRBD2 (5 bases). This CDR3 has 14 amino acids. Germline-derived CDR1 and CDR2 are MNHEY and SMNVEV (reference sequence). V was shortened by 7 bases and J by 0 bases, with 13 bases between the two germline ends. The CDR3 sequence: CASKQTGVSYEQYF. CDR3 nucleotide sequence: TGTGCCAGCAAGCAAACCGGGGTCTCCTACGAGCAGTACTTC.

This chain links TRBV5-1 with TRBJ1-1, with D maybe TRBD1 (6 bases). This CDR3 spans 14 amino acids. V lost 2 bases and J lost 0, with 8 bases in between. CDR1 is SGHRS and CDR2 is YFSETQ in the germline V gene. CDR3 region: CASSLTGLNTEAFF. The CDR3 coding sequence is TGCGCCAGCAGCTTAACAGGGTTGAACACTGAAGCTTTCTTT. The full variable domain, completed using reference TRBV5-1 and TRBJ1-1, is KAGVTQTPRYLIKTRGQQVTLSCSPISGHRSVSWYQQTPGQGLQFLFEYFSETQRNKGNFPGRFSGRQFSNSRSEMNVSTLELGDSALYLCASSLTGLNTEAFFGQGTRLTVV.

This chain links TRBV16 with TRBJ2-1; maybe TRBD1 (5 bases). CDR1 and CDR2 from the germline V gene are KGHSY and FQNENV. The V end was cut by 0 bases, the J end by 6 bases, with 9 bases between. The CDR3 consists of 14 residues. This CDR3 reads CASSQSGHGNEQFF. The CDR3 region has the DNA TGTGCCAGCAGCCAATCAGGACATGGCAATGAGCAGTTCTTC.

This sequence joins TRBV11-2 and TRBJ2-7; a possible D gene is TRBD2 (5 bases). The CDR3 covers 14 residues. The ends were cut back, 5 bases at V and 1 base at J, with 12 bases in the middle. From germline, CDR1 is SGHAT and CDR2 FQNNGV. CDR3 in amino acids: CASSKEGRSYEQYF. DNA of the CDR3: TGTGCCAGCAGCAAAGAGGGCAGGTCCTACGAGCAGTACTTC.

The gene calls are TRBV5-1 and TRBJ2-1, with D perhaps matching TRBD2 (6 bases). With 0 bases removed from V and 8 bases from J, the gap between germline ends came to 12 bases. CDR1 is SGHRS and CDR2 is YFSETQ in the germline V gene. The CDR3 covers 14 residues. CDR3 in amino acids: CASSLVGRVDEQFF. The CDR3 region has the DNA TGCGCCAGCAGCTTGGTCGGGAGAGTCGATGAGCAGTTCTTC.

This chain uses TRBV7-2 with TRBJ1-5; 7 bases fit TRBD1. The CDR3 has 14 amino acids. CDR1 is SGHTA, CDR2 FQGNSA, per germline. J lost 11 bases, V lost 5 bases, and 12 bases had no gene match. The CDR3 sequence is CASSQTGSQGAQHF. Here the CDR3 DNA reads TGTGCCAGCAGCCAGACAGGGTCTCAGGGGGCCCAGCATTTT.

The V and J genes are TRBV28 and TRBJ2-5; D is uncertain. Germline CDR1 is MDHEN and CDR2 is SYDVKM. Trimming cost V 6 bases and J 8 bases, with 13 bases left between them. The CDR3 has 12 amino acids. CDR3 nucleotides: TGTGCCAGCAGCGGAGTCCTGGTAACCCAGTACTTC. Translating gives CASSGVLVTQYF.

The chain employs TRBV9 and TRBJ2-1; D possibly corresponds to TRBD2 (6 bases). Germline lookup yields CDR1 SGDLS and CDR2 YYNGEE. The CDR3 sequence is 18 residues long. V was cut by 4 bases and J by 4 bases, with 24 bases left in between. The CDR3 bases are TGTGCCAGCAGCCCCAACCGCGGGGCCCACCCCCTATACAATGAGCAGTTCTTC. Its translation is CASSPNRGAHPLYNEQFF.

The chain recombines TRBV5-1 with TRBJ2-1, with 8 bases identical to TRBD2. The ends lost 2 bases at V and 0 bases at J; junction bases unmatched: 4. This CDR3 has 16 amino acids. CDR1 is SGHRS and CDR2 is YFSETQ in the germline V gene. Here the CDR3 DNA reads TGCGCCAGCAGCTTACTACTAGCGGACTCCTACAATGAGCAGTTCTTC. This sequence encodes CASSLLLADSYNEQFF.

The chain employs TRBV18 and TRBJ1-5; D gene unclear. Trimming pared 1 base from V and 4 bases from J, leaving 11 bases between. The CDR3 length is 15 residues. Germline-derived CDR1 and CDR2 are KGHSH and LQKENI. The CDR3 DNA reads as TGTGCCAGCTCACCACAGGGAGGGTTGAATCAGCCCCAGCATTTT. It yields the protein CASSPQGGLNQPQHF.

The table lists this clone with a count of one. This chain links TRBV9 with TRBJ2-7, with 9 bases lining up with TRBD2. CDR1 SGDLS and CDR2 YYNGEE come from the germline V gene. V was pared by 4 bases and J by 1 base, with 6 bases of the junction left unmatched. The CDR3 has 15 amino acids. Here the CDR3 DNA reads TGTGCCAGCAGCCCTAGGACTAGCGCTTCCTACGAGCAGTACTTC. It translates to CASSPRTSASYEQYF.

The chain links TRBV16 to TRBJ1-4; no clear D. Between the trimmed V and J ends, which lost 6 bases and 0 bases, there was a span of 11 bases. This CDR3 region has 15 residues. Germline CDR1 is KGHSY and CDR2 is FQNENV. The CDR3 sequence: CASRAQEATNEKLFF. As DNA, the CDR3 is TGTGCCAGCAGGGCCCAGGAGGCAACTAATGAAAAACTGTTTTTT. Full variable domain (rest looked up from reference TRBV16 and TRBJ1-4): GEEVAQTPKHLVRGEGQKAKLYCAPIKGHSYVFWYQQVLKNEFKFLISFQNENVFDETGMPKERFSAKCLPNSPCSLEIQATKLEDSAVYFCASRAQEATNEKLFFGSGTQLSVL.

A few counts support this clone. V usage is TRBV28 and J usage is TRBJ1-6; D perhaps matches TRBD1 (5 bases). The CDR3 contains 15 residues. Trimming took off 6 bases at V and 3 bases at J, with 12 bases between the two ends. Germline-derived CDR1 and CDR2 are MDHEN and SYDVKM. CDR3 nucleotides: TGTGCCAGCAGAGAGACAGTTCACTATAATTCACCCCTCCACTTT. It yields the protein CASRETVHYNSPLHF. Looking up the rest from reference TRBV28 and TRBJ1-6 gives the full variable domain: DVKVTQSSRYLVKRTGEKVFLECVQDMDHENMFWYRQDPGLGLRLIYFSYDVKMKEKGDIPEGYSVSREKKERFSLILESASTNQTSMYLCASRETVHYNSPLHFGNGTRLTVT.

The chain combines TRBV15 with TRBJ1-6; D call uncertain. Looked up from germline, CDR1 is LNHNV and CDR2 is YYDKDF (reference sequence). Trimming took off 8 bases at V and 0 bases at J, with 5 bases between the two ends. The CDR3 is 13 residues long. The CDR3 spells CATRSSYNSPLHF. The CDR3 bases are TGTGCCACCCGGAGCTCCTATAATTCACCCCTCCACTTT.

The gene calls are TRBV24-1 and TRBJ2-1; the D gene is possibly TRBD2 (6 bases). Looked up from germline, CDR1 is KGHDR and CDR2 is SFDVKD. Trimming pared 5 bases from V and 10 bases from J, leaving 11 bases between. The length of the CDR3 is 12 residues. The CDR3 nucleotides read TGTGCCACCAGTGTTCAGGGAGGCGAGCAGTTCTTC. Translated: CATSVQGGEQFF.